One and the same sample provided the 20 T cell receptor beta chains below, sequenced in a study of T cell changes during pregnancy in multiple sclerosis. Assay used: immunoSEQ multiplex PCR; TCRdb lists only in-frame clones, some missing. This sample has 70,000 to 100,000 clones, with 80% to 95% found just once. The source material was peripheral blood, sampled in the first trimester of pregnancy. Source of these receptors: a female donor with multiple sclerosis, enrolled in a pregnancy study.

The chain recombines TRBV10-3 with TRBJ1-5, with D unclear. Trimming cost V 3 bases and J 0 bases, with 9 bases left between them. The CDR3 covers 15 residues. Germline lookup yields CDR1 ENHRY and CDR2 SYGVKD. CDR3 DNA sequence: TGTGCCATCAGTGAATGGGAGGATAGCAATCAGCCCCAGCATTTT. It translates to CAISEWEDSNQPQHF.

This chain joins TRBV29-1 and TRBJ1-2, with unresolved D. The germline V gene has CDR1 SQVTM and CDR2 ANQGSEA. The length of the CDR3 is 11 residues. Trimming cost V 2 bases and J 7 bases, with 8 bases left between them. The chain's CDR3 is CSVELQFGYTF. DNA for the CDR3: TGCAGCGTTGAACTACAGTTTGGCTACACCTTC. Full variable domain (missing parts from reference TRBV29-1 and TRBJ1-2): SAVISQKPSRDICQRGTSLTIQCQVDSQVTMMFWYRQQPGQSLTLIATANQGSEATYESGFVIDKFPISRPNLTFSTLTVSNMSPEDSSIYLCSVELQFGYTFGSGTRLTVV.

The chain joins TRBV11-2 to TRBJ1-4; 8 bases line up with TRBD1. The CDR3 sequence is 15 residues long. Germline loops: CDR1 SGHAT, CDR2 FQNNGV. With 5 bases clipped from V and 9 bases from J, the junction kept 11 bases outside the gene matches. The CDR3 loop is CASSPPGQGRQKLFF. Here the CDR3 DNA reads TGTGCCAGCAGCCCACCCGGACAGGGTAGGCAAAAACTGTTTTTT.

The rearrangement links TRBV27 to TRBJ2-1; D gene uncertain. This CDR3 contains 14 residues. The V end was cut by 5 bases, the J end by 3 bases, with 11 bases between. Germline assignment: CDR1 MNHEY and CDR2 SMNVEV (reference sequence). The CDR3 sequence is CASSALSYYNEQFF. DNA for the CDR3: TGTGCCAGCAGTGCATTGAGTTACTACAATGAGCAGTTCTTC.

V and J are TRBV6-6 and TRBJ2-2; D perhaps matches TRBD2 (5 bases). The CDR3 totals 13 residues. CDR1 MNHNY and CDR2 SVGAGI come from the germline V gene (reference sequence). The V end was cut by 6 bases, the J end by 5 bases, with 10 bases between. The CDR3 spells CASRDRGTGELFF. Written as DNA, the CDR3 is TGTGCCAGCAGAGACCGGGGTACCGGGGAGCTGTTTTTT.

This clone was counted a single time. The CDR3 DNA sequence: TGTGCCAGCAGTTACCTCGGAGGGGGCGACGAGCAGTACTTC. Its translation: CASSYLGGGDEQYF. This chain joins TRBV6-6 and TRBJ2-7; D is possibly TRBD1 (7 bases). There are 14 residues in the CDR3. Germline V lookup: CDR1 MNHNY, CDR2 SVGAGI (reference sequence). The V end lost 2 bases, the J end lost 5 bases, and 13 bases lay between the germline ends.

The chain couples TRBV19 to TRBJ2-3; 7 positions agree with TRBD2. This CDR3 contains 15 residues. V lost 1 base, J lost 1 base, and 2 bases stayed unmatched. The germline V gene encodes CDR1 LNHDA and CDR2 SQIVND (reference sequence). The CDR3, as DNA: TGTGCCAGTAGTATAGGCGGGAGCGGCACAGATACGCAGTATTTT. This sequence encodes CASSIGGSGTDTQYF.

This sequence joins TRBV18 and TRBJ2-7; TRBD2 matches 8 bases. The CDR3 has 14 residues. CDR1 is KGHSH and CDR2 is LQKENI in the germline V gene. Unmatched junction bases numbered 8, after V lost 3 bases and J lost 7 bases. The CDR3: CASSPQLGGGEQYF. CDR3 DNA sequence: TGTGCCAGCTCACCTCAGCTCGGGGGGGGAGAGCAGTACTTC.

The chain is built from TRBV7-6 and TRBJ2-5, with D possibly TRBD2 on 5 matching bases. V lost 1 base and J lost 4, with 10 bases in between. Germline lookup yields CDR1 SGHVS and CDR2 FNYEAQ. The CDR3 loop spans 14 amino acids. CDR3 region: CASSLVRVGETQYF. CDR3 in DNA: TGTGCCAGCAGCTTAGTGAGGGTAGGAGAGACCCAGTACTTC.

The chain couples TRBV30 to TRBJ2-1, with TRBD2 matching 7 bases. The CDR3 contains 15 residues. Trimming at V came to 3 bases and at J to 2 bases, leaving 7 bases not matched to a gene. Germline V gives CDR1 GTSNPN, CDR2 SVGIG (reference sequence). The CDR3 here is CAWRRERGPYNEQFF. In DNA, the CDR3 is TGTGCCTGGAGGAGGGAGCGGGGACCCTACAATGAGCAGTTCTTC.

The chain joins TRBV4-1 to TRBJ2-3; 16 nucleotides line up with TRBD2. Germline values: CDR1 MGHRA, CDR2 YSYEKL. The CDR3 runs to 19 residues. Unmatched junction bases numbered 9, after V lost 0 bases and J lost 6 bases. The DNA for the CDR3 is TGCGCCAGCAGCCAAGACGGGACTAGCGGGAGGGCCGGGACTGATACGCAGTATTTT. It encodes CASSQDGTSGRAGTDTQYF.

The rearrangement joins TRBV5-6 to TRBJ2-7; the match to TRBD2 covers 7 bases. Looked up from germline, CDR1 is SGHDT and CDR2 is YYEEEE. The V segment lost 4 bases and the J segment 7 bases; nucleotides outside the gene matches: 11. CDR3 size: 14 residues. CDR3 DNA: TGTGCCAGCAGCGGAGTCGGGAGGCCGGGGGAGCAGTACTTC. Its protein product is CASSGVGRPGEQYF.

The chain joins TRBV5-1 to TRBJ2-7; D is unresolved. CDR1 and CDR2 from the germline V gene are SGHRS and YFSETQ. V gave up 0 bases and J gave up 3 bases, with 7 bases separating them. The CDR3 totals 13 residues. The CDR3 loop is CASSLDVYYEQYF. The CDR3 DNA reads as TGCGCCAGCAGCTTGGATGTCTACTACGAGCAGTACTTC. Full variable domain (outside the CDR3, taken from reference TRBV5-1 and TRBJ2-7): KAGVTQTPRYLIKTRGQQVTLSCSPISGHRSVSWYQQTPGQGLQFLFEYFSETQRNKGNFPGRFSGRQFSNSRSEMNVSTLELGDSALYLCASSLDVYYEQYFGPGTRLTVT.

J is TRBJ2-7 and V is TRBV14, with D possibly TRBD2 on 6 matching bases. Germline-derived CDR1 and CDR2 are SGHDN and FVKESK. V shed 0 bases and J shed 2 bases, with 14 bases lying between them. This CDR3 spans 16 amino acids. The CDR3 loop is CASSQEARDPPYEQYF. CDR3 in DNA: TGTGCCAGCAGCCAAGAGGCGCGGGACCCTCCCTACGAGCAGTACTTC.

Here the CDR3 DNA reads TGTGCCAGCAGCTTAGGGGGAGGCGGGAGGTTTTCAGATACGCAGTATTTT. This codes for CASSLGGGGRFSDTQYF. The chain is built from TRBV5-6 and TRBJ2-3; 8 bases are a match to TRBD2. Germline-derived CDR1 and CDR2 are SGHDT and YYEEEE. The CDR3 has 17 residues. V trimming: 2 bases; J trimming: 4 bases; junction bases outside the gene matches: 12. Complete variable domain (other parts from reference TRBV5-6 and TRBJ2-3): DAGVTQSPTHLIKTRGQQVTLRCSPKSGHDTVSWYQQALGQGPQFIFQYYEEEERQRGNFPDRFSGHQFPNYSSELNVNALLLGDSALYLCASSLGGGGRFSDTQYFGPGTRLTVL.

As DNA, the CDR3 is TGTGCCAGCAGTGACTCGCTAGCAGTAGATACGCAGTATTTT. This codes for CASSDSLAVDTQYF. The J gene is TRBJ2-3, the V gene TRBV6-4; weak D call: TRBD2 (5 bases). In germline, CDR1 is MRHNA, CDR2 SNTAGT. V was pared by 0 bases and J by 5 bases, with 9 bases between. The CDR3 sequence is 14 residues long.

V and J are TRBV27 and TRBJ2-1; 8 bases fit TRBD2. The CDR3 consists of 17 residues. Germline V gene sequence: CDR1 MNHEY, CDR2 SMNVEV (reference sequence). Unmatched junction bases numbered 10, after V lost 3 bases and J lost 3 bases. The CDR3 nucleotides are TGTGCCAGCAGTTTGGGAGGGGGACTAGATCTCTACAATGAGCAGTTCTTC. Its protein product is CASSLGGGLDLYNEQFF.

The chain carries TRBV29-1 and TRBJ2-7, with TRBD2 identical over 7 bases. Germline assignment: CDR1 SQVTM and CDR2 ANQGSEA. Trimming at V came to 7 bases and at J to 6 bases, leaving 18 bases not matched to a gene. CDR3 length: 15 amino acids. This chain's CDR3 is CSAIGMTGRQGEQYF. The CDR3, as DNA: TGCAGCGCCATAGGGATGACCGGGAGGCAGGGCGAGCAGTACTTC.

This sequence joins TRBV4-3 and TRBJ2-1, with 8 bases lining up with TRBD2. The ends lost 4 bases at V and 7 bases at J; junction bases unmatched: 6. This CDR3 is built from 14 residues. CDR1 and CDR2 from the germline V gene are LGHNA and YSLEER. The CDR3 reads CASSLEREWNEQFF. CDR3 sequence (DNA): TGCGCCAGCAGCCTCGAGCGGGAGTGGAATGAGCAGTTCTTC.

The chain couples TRBV7-2 to TRBJ2-5; 12 nucleotides agree with TRBD2. V trimming: 5 bases; J trimming: 4 bases; junction bases outside the gene matches: 5. The CDR3 length is 15 residues. The germline CDR1 and CDR2 sequences are SGHTA and FQGNSA. CDR3 nucleotide sequence: TGTGCCAGCAGCCCGCTAGCGGGAGGGTTAGAGACCCAGTACTTC. It translates to CASSPLAGGLETQYF.